A single sample is the source of the 14 T cell receptor beta chains below, sequenced in a study of blood T cells in healthy people across ages. A second PCR of about 6 to 12 cycles used a sample-barcoded 5' primer and a J-beta primer mix. TCRdb re-analysed the 5' RACE reads in MiXCR, keeping a single row per CDR3 protein. The repertoire has about 570,000 distinct CDR3 sequences, about 26% of them found once; the top ten carry less than 20%. Specimen: blood. Receptors originate from a woman aged 65 to 85 in good health.

Here the CDR3 reads CASSQELRSSAGYTF. The DNA for the CDR3 is TGTGCCAGCAGCCAAGAACTAAGGAGTTCGGCCGGCTACACCTTC. The chain couples TRBV3-1 to TRBJ1-2; D not resolved. Trimming shortened V by 0 bases and J by 8 bases, and 16 bases separated the two germline ends. Per germline, CDR1 LGHDT and CDR2 YNNKEL (reference sequence). The CDR3 covers 15 residues.

This clonotype has only a few counts. This rearrangement joins TRBV6-1 to TRBJ1-5; D gene uncertain. Germline lookup yields CDR1 MNHNS and CDR2 SASEGT. Trimming shortened V by 7 bases and J by 1 base, and 17 bases separated the two germline ends. The CDR3 loop spans 16 amino acids. The CDR3 sequence is CASTSGGMGSNQPQHF. CDR3 in DNA: TGTGCCAGCACCTCCGGAGGGATGGGAAGCAATCAGCCCCAGCATTTT.

The sample holds a few counts of this clonotype. Sequence at one end of the junction differs from germline and may be a read error. V gene TRBV3-1 combines with J gene TRBJ1-2, with TRBD1 identical over 8 bases. CDR1 LGHDT and CDR2 YNNKEL come from the germline V gene (reference sequence). The CDR3 contains 15 residues. The CDR3 bases are TGTGCCAGCGGCCAAGACGGACAGGGCTCCTATGGCTACACCTTC. This gives the protein CASGQDGQGSYGYTF.

The chain couples TRBV27 to TRBJ1-4; TRBD1 matches 9 bases. The CDR3 spans 15 residues. Germline values: CDR1 MNHEY, CDR2 SMNVEV (reference sequence). The V and J ends lost 7 bases and 6 bases, in that order; junction bases with no gene match: 9. The CDR3 DNA is TGTGCCAGCACAAAAACAGGGGGCCTATATGAAAAACTGTTTTTT. Residues: CASTKTGGLYEKLFF.

J is TRBJ2-3 and V is TRBV2, with no clear D. This CDR3 spans 13 amino acids. In germline, CDR1 is SNHLY, CDR2 FYNNEI. V was cut by 0 bases and J by 7 bases, with 8 bases left in between. In nucleotides, the CDR3 is TGTGCCAGCAGTGAAGCAACAGACTATACGCAGTATTTT. Its protein product is CASSEATDYTQYF. Full variable domain (remainder filled in from reference TRBV2 and TRBJ2-3): EPEVTQTPSHQVTQMGQEVILRCVPISNHLYFYWYRQILGQKVEFLVSFYNNEISEKSEIFDDQFSVERPDGSNFTLKIRSTKLEDSAMYFCASSEATDYTQYFGPGTRLTVL.

The rearrangement links TRBV4-3 to TRBJ1-3; no definite D call. The V and J ends lost 0 bases and 7 bases respectively, with 10 bases between them. Germline CDR1 LGHNA, CDR2 YSLEER. This CDR3 has 14 residues. The CDR3, as DNA: TGCGCCAGCAGCCAAGATTCCCCCCGGAACACCATATATTTT. Protein sequence: CASSQDSPRNTIYF.

This chain uses TRBV12-3 or TRBV12-4 with TRBJ2-1; 10 bases align to TRBD2. The CDR3 consists of 15 residues. Losses at the gene ends were 7 bases for V and 8 bases for J; bases not matched to a gene: 11. DNA for the CDR3: TGTGCCAGCACCAAAAAGCGGGGGGGCCCTGATGAGCAGTTCTTC. Its translation is CASTKKRGGPDEQFF.

This clonotype was observed a few times. The V call is TRBV7-9, the J call TRBJ1-6; D might be TRBD1 (6 bases). The CDR3 extends over 14 amino acids. Germline CDR1 is SEHNR and CDR2 is FQNEAQ (reference sequence). Trimming pared 5 bases from V and 8 bases from J, leaving 13 bases between. The CDR3 coding sequence is TGTGCCAGCAGCCCGACACAGGGCGATTCACCCCTCCACTTT. Protein sequence: CASSPTQGDSPLHF.

This clonotype came up many times. The chain is built from TRBV6-5 and TRBJ2-7; TRBD1 matches at 7 bases. The germline CDR1 and CDR2 sequences are MNHEY and SVGAGI. This CDR3 comprises 14 residues. V trimming: 3 bases; J trimming: 0 bases; junction bases outside the gene matches: 2. In DNA form, the CDR3 reads TGTGCCAGCAGTTATGGGACAGCCTCCTACGAGCAGTACTTC. Protein product: CASSYGTASYEQYF.

In this sample, this clonotype turned up once. The J gene is TRBJ2-7, the V gene TRBV6-5; TRBD2 aligns across 8 bases. The CDR3 extends over 13 amino acids. CDR1 and CDR2 (germline): MNHEY, SVGAGI. J gave up 3 bases and V 8 bases, and 6 bases lay outside the gene matches. The CDR3 loop reads CASGQAGDYEQYF. DNA for the CDR3: TGTGCCAGCGGACAAGCGGGGGACTACGAGCAGTACTTC.

CDR3 sequence reads: CASSSSSGGTTDTQYF. The DNA for the CDR3 is TGCGCCAGCAGCTCATCTAGCGGGGGAACCACAGATACGCAGTATTTT. The V call is TRBV5-1, the J call TRBJ2-3; 10 bases align to TRBD2. CDR1 and CDR2 (germline): SGHRS, YFSETQ. The CDR3 extends over 16 amino acids. Germline trimming cut 3 bases from V and 2 bases from J; bases unmatched to any gene: 6.

This clonotype has a handful of counts. V is TRBV7-2 and J is TRBJ2-3; no clear D gene. V lost 3 bases, J lost 4 bases, and 14 bases lay in between. The CDR3 has 15 amino acids. Per the germline V gene, CDR1 is SGHTA and CDR2 is FQGNSA. CDR3 in amino acids: CASSFLGPAADTQYF. DNA of the CDR3: TGTGCCAGCAGCTTCCTAGGTCCGGCGGCAGATACGCAGTATTTT.

The CDR3 loop is CASSDDIGNTEAFF. In DNA, the CDR3 is TGTGCCAGTAGTGACGACATAGGGAACACTGAAGCTTTCTTT. This chain links TRBV19 with TRBJ1-1, with D hard to call. This CDR3 is 14 amino acids long. Germline V gives CDR1 LNHDA, CDR2 SQIVND (reference sequence). Trimming stripped 5 bases from V and 1 base from J, with 11 bases between.

V is TRBV11-1 and J is TRBJ1-1; perhaps TRBD1 as D (5 bases). The CDR3 consists of 13 residues. Germline values: CDR1 SGHAT, CDR2 FQDESV (reference sequence). V lost 8 bases and J lost 4, with 14 bases in between. This chain's CDR3 is CASARGVSTEAFF. The DNA of the CDR3 is TGTGCCAGCGCAAGAGGGGTGAGCACTGAAGCTTTCTTT.